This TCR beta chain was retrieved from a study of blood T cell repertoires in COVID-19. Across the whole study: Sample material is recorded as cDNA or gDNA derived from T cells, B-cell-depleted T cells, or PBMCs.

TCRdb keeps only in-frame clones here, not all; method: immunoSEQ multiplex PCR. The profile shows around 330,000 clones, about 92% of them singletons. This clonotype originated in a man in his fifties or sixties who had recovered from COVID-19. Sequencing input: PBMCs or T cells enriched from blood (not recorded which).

The DNA of the CDR3 is TGTGCCATCAGCTTTGACAGGGCCAATCAGCCCCAGCATTTT. It specifies CAISFDRANQPQHF. V and J are TRBV10-3 and TRBJ1-5, with 7 bases lining up with TRBD1. The CDR3 has 14 residues. CDR1 and CDR2 from the germline V gene are ENHRY and SYGVKD. The junction had 5 bases not matched to a gene; V was cut back by 6 bases and J by 3 bases.